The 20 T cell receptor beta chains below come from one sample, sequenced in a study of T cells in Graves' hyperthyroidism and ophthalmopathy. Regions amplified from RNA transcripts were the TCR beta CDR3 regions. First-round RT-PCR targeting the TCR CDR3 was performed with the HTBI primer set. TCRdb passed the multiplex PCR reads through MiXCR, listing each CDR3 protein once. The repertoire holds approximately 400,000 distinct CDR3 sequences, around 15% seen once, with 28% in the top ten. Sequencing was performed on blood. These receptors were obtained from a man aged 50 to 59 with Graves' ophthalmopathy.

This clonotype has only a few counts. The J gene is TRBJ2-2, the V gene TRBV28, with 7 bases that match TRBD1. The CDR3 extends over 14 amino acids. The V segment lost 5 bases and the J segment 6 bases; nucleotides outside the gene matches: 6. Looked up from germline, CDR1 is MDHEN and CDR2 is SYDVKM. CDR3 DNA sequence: TGTGCCAGCAGTAACCCGCAGGGGGCCGGGGAGCTGTTTTTT. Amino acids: CASSNPQGAGELFF.

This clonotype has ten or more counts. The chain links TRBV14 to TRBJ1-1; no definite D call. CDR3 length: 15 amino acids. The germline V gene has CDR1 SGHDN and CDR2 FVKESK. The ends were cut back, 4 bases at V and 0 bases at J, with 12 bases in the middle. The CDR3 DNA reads TGTGCCAGCAGCCCCCCTGGTACGCTGAACACTGAAGCTTTCTTT. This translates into CASSPPGTLNTEAFF. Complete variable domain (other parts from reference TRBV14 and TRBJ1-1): EAGVTQFPSHSVIEKGQTVTLRCDPISGHDNLYWYRRVMGKEIKFLLHFVKESKQDESGMPNNRFLAERTGGTYSTLKVQPAELEDSGVYFCASSPPGTLNTEAFFGQGTRLTVV.

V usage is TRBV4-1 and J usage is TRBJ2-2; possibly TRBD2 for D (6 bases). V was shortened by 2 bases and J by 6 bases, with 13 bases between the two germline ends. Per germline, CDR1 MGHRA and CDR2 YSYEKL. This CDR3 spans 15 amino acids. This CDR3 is CASSQRLEDPGELFF. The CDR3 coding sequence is TGCGCCAGCAGCCAACGACTAGAGGATCCCGGGGAGCTGTTTTTT.

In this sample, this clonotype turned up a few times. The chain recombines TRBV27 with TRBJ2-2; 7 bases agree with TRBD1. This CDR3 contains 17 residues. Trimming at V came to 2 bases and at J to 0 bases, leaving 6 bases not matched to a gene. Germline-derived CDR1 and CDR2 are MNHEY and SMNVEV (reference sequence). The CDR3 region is CASSLLSGTANTGELFF. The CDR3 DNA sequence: TGTGCCAGCAGTTTACTCTCGGGGACAGCGAACACCGGGGAGCTGTTTTTT.

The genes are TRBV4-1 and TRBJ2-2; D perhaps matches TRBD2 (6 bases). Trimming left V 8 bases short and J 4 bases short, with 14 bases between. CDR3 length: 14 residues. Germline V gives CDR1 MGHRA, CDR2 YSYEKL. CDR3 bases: TGCGCCAGCTCCCGTGGGGAGGTCACCGGGGAGCTGTTTTTT. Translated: CASSRGEVTGELFF.

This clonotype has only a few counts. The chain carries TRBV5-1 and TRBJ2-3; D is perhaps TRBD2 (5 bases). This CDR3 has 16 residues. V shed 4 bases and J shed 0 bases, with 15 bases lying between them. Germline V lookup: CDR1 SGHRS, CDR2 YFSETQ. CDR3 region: CASSPGLEESTDTQYF. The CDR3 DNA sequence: TGCGCCAGCAGCCCCGGCCTGGAGGAAAGCACAGATACGCAGTATTTT.

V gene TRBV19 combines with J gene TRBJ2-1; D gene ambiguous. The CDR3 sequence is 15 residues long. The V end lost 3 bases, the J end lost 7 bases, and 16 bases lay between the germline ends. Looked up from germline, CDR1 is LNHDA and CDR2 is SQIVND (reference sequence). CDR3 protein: CASSMSVVNLNEQFF. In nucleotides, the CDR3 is TGTGCCAGTAGTATGAGTGTTGTTAACCTGAATGAGCAGTTCTTC.

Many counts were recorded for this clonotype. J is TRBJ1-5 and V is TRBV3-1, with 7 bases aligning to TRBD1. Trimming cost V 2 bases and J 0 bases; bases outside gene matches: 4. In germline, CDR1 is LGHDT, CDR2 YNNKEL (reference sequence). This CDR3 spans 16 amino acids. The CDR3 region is CASSQQGGGSNQPQHF. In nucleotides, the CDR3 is TGTGCCAGCAGCCAACAGGGGGGTGGTAGCAATCAGCCCCAGCATTTT. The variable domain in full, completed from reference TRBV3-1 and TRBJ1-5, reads DTAVSQTPKYLVTQMGNDKSIKCEQNLGHDTMYWYKQDSKKFLKIMFSYNNKELIINETVPNRFSPKSPDKAHLNLHINSLELGDSAVYFCASSQQGGGSNQPQHFGDGTRLSIL.

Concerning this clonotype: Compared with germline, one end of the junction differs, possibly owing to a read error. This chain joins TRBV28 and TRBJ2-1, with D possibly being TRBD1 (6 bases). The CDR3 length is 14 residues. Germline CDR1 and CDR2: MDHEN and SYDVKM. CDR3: CASSDPQGFNEQFF. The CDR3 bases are TGCGCCAGCAGTGATCCACAGGGTTTCAATGAGCAGTTCTTC.

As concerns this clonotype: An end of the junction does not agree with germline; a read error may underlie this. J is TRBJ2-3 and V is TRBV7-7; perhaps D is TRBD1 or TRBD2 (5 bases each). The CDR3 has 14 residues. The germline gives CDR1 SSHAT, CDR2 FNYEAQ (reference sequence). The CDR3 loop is CASSPGPFTDTQYF. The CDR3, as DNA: TGTGCTAGCAGCCCGGGGCCCTTCACAGATACGCAGTATTTT.

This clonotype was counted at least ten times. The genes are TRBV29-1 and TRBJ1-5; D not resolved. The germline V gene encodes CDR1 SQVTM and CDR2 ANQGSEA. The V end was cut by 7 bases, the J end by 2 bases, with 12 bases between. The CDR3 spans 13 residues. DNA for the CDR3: TGCAGCGCTGGTCTCGGGGGCAATCAGCCCCAGCATTTT. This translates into CSAGLGGNQPQHF.

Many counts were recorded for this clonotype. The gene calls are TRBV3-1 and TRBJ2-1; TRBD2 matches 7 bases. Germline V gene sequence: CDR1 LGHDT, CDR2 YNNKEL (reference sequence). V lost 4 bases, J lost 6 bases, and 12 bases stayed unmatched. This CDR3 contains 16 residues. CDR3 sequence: CASSRKLGGGFNEQFF. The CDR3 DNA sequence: TGTGCCAGCAGCCGAAAATTGGGGGGGGGATTCAATGAGCAGTTCTTC.

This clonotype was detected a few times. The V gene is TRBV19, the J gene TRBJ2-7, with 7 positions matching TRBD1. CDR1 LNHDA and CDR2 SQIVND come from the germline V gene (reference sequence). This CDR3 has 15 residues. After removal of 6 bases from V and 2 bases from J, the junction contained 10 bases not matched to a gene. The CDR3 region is CASSTASTGPYEQYF. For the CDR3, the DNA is TGTGCCAGTAGCACGGCGTCGACAGGGCCCTACGAGCAGTACTTC.

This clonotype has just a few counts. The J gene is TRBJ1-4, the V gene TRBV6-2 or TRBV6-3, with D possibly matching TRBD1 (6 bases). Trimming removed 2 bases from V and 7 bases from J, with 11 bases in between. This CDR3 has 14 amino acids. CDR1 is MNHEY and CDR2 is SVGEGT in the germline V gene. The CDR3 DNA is TGTGCCAGCAGTTACGGGGGACAAGGTGAAAAACTGTTTTTT. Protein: CASSYGGQGEKLFF.

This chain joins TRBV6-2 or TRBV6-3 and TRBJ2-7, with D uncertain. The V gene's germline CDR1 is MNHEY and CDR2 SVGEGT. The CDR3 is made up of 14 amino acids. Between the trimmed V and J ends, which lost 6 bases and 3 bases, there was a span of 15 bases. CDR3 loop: CASSYTVGNYEQYF. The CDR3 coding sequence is TGTGCCAGCAGCTACACCGTCGGCAACTACGAGCAGTACTTC.

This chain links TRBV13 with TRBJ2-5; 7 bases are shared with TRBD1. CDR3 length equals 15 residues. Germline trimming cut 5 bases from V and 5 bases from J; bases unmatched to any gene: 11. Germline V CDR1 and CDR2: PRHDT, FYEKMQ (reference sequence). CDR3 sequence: CASSMRQGGWETQYF. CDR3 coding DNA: TGTGCCAGCAGCATGAGACAGGGTGGATGGGAGACCCAGTACTTC.

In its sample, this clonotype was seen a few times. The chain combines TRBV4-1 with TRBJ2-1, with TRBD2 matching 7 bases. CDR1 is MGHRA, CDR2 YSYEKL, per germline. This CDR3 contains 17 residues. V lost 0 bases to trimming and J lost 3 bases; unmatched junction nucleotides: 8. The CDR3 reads CASSQDGQREVYNEQFF. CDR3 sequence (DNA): TGCGCCAGCAGCCAAGACGGCCAGCGGGAAGTCTACAATGAGCAGTTCTTC.

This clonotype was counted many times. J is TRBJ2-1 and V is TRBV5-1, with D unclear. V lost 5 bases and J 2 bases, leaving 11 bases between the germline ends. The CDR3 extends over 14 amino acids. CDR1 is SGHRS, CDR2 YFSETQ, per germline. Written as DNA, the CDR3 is TGCGCCAGCAGGGATGTGGGAACCTACAATGAGCAGTTCTTC. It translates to CASRDVGTYNEQFF.

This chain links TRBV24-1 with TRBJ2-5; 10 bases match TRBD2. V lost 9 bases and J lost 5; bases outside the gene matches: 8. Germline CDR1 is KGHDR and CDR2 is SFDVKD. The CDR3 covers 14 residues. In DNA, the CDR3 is TGTGCCACCCACAGCGGGAGGGCCCGTGAGACCCAGTACTTC. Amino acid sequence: CATHSGRARETQYF.

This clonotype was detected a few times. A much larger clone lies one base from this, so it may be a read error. CDR3 sequence reads: CSARVLRGTNNEQFF. For the CDR3, the DNA is TGCAGTGCTAGAGTTCTTCGCGGGACAAACAATGAGCAGTTCTTC. This chain uses TRBV20-1 with TRBJ2-1; D might be TRBD1 or TRBD2, each matching 6 bases. V lost 1 base to trimming and J lost 5 bases, with 15 bases between them. CDR1 DFQATT and CDR2 SNEGSKA come from the germline V gene (reference sequence). The CDR3 length is 15 residues.